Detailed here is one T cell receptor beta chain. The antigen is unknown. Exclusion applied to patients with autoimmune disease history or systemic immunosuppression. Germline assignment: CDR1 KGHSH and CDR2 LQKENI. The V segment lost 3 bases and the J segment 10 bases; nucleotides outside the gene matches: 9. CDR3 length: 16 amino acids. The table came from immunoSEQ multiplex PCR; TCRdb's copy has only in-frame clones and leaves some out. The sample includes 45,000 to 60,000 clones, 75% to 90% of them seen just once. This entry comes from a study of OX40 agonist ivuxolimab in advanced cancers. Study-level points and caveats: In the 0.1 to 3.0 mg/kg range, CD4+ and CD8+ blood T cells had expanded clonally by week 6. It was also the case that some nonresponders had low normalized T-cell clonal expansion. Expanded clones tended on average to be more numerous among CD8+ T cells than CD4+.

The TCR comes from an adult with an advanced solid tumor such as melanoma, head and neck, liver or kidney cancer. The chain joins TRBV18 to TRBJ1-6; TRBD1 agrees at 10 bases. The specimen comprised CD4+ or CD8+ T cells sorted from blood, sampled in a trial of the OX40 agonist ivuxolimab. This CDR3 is CASSPAGTGVRSPLHF. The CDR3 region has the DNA TGTGCCAGCTCACCGGCCGGGACAGGGGTACGGTCACCCCTCCACTTT.